Presented here are 20 T cell receptor beta chains from one specimen sequenced in a study of beta chain features in type 1 diabetes. The study reverse transcribed the entire isolated RNA, so it sequenced expressed TCRB transcripts. Clones were read by immunoSEQ multiplex PCR, and TCRdb kept only the in-frame ones, dropping some. The top ten hold 0.035% to 0.05% of the sample, which has some 360,000 clones, about 18% seen once. Material for sequencing was naive CD4+ T cells from blood. These TCRs come from a woman between 18 and 30 years old in good health.

This chain joins TRBV9 and TRBJ2-3, with no clear D. Trimming removed 0 bases from V and 5 bases from J, with 16 bases in between. The CDR3 runs to 16 residues. CDR1 SGDLS and CDR2 YYNGEE come from the germline V gene. The DNA of the CDR3 is TGTGCCAGCAGCGTAGATTTAGTTGGTTCAGGAGATACGCAGTATTTT. Translation: CASSVDLVGSGDTQYF.

The V and J genes are TRBV6-6 and TRBJ2-1, with unresolved D. Trimming took 5 bases from V and 1 from J, leaving 3 bases between them. Germline V gene lookup returns CDR1 MNHNY and CDR2 SVGAGI (reference sequence). This CDR3 region has 12 residues. The CDR3 DNA is TGTGCCAGCAGTACTTCCTACAATGAGCAGTTCTTC. Translating gives CASSTSYNEQFF.

J is TRBJ2-3 and V is TRBV20-1, with D possibly matching TRBD2 (5 bases). The CDR3 covers 11 residues. Per the germline V gene, CDR1 is DFQATT and CDR2 is SNEGSKA (reference sequence). V shed 5 bases and J shed 8 bases, with 11 bases lying between them. The CDR3 DNA is TGCAGTGCTCGAATAGGAGGTACGCAGTATTTT. It specifies CSARIGGTQYF.

The rearrangement uses TRBV7-2 and TRBJ2-1, with 7 bases aligning to TRBD2. Germline lookup yields CDR1 SGHTA and CDR2 FQGNSA. The V segment lost 6 bases and the J segment 2 bases; nucleotides outside the gene matches: 10. The length of the CDR3 is 16 residues. Here the CDR3 DNA reads TGTGCCAGCAGGCATGGGGCTAGCGGAGCCTACAATGAGCAGTTCTTC. It specifies CASRHGASGAYNEQFF.

V gene TRBV7-8 combines with J gene TRBJ2-7, with TRBD2 matching 9 bases. V gave up 3 bases and J gave up 5 bases; unmatched junction bases: 8. The CDR3 totals 15 residues. CDR1 and CDR2 (germline): SGHVS, FQNEAQ. The CDR3 DNA reads as TGTGCCAGCAGCTTCGTAGCGGGAGCCATCCACGAGCAGTACTTC. This sequence encodes CASSFVAGAIHEQYF. The whole variable domain, remainder taken from reference TRBV7-8 and TRBJ2-7, is GAGVSQSPRYKVAKRGQDVALRCDPISGHVSLFWYQQALGQGPEFLTYFQNEAQLDKSGLPSDRFFAERPEGSVSTLKIQRTQQEDSAVYLCASSFVAGAIHEQYFGPGTRLTVT.

A few counts support this clone. The J gene is TRBJ1-2, the V gene TRBV5-1; TRBD1 agrees at 7 bases. The V gene end was trimmed by 7 bases and the J gene end by 7 bases; junction bases not matched to a gene: 16. CDR3 size: 15 residues. In germline, CDR1 is SGHRS, CDR2 YFSETQ. This CDR3 is CASGLTGRTGSGYTF. The CDR3 DNA sequence: TGCGCCAGCGGACTGACAGGGCGTACTGGATCTGGCTACACCTTC.

The chain recombines TRBV6-5 with TRBJ2-3, with 8 bases fitting TRBD1. V lost 10 bases to trimming and J lost 6 bases; unmatched junction nucleotides: 3. The CDR3 runs to 11 residues. Germline loops: CDR1 MNHEY, CDR2 SVGAGI. Here the CDR3 reads CATRQGDTQYF. CDR3 sequence (DNA): TGTGCCACCCGACAGGGGGATACGCAGTATTTT.

The chain carries TRBV11-3 and TRBJ2-7; D is ambiguous. This CDR3 contains 12 residues. Germline V gene lookup returns CDR1 SGHNT and CDR2 YENEEA. Trimming shortened V by 4 bases and J by 3 bases, and 7 bases separated the two germline ends. The CDR3 sequence is CASSSPHYEQYF. Here the CDR3 DNA reads TGTGCCAGCAGCTCCCCACACTACGAGCAGTACTTC.

This clone was picked up one time. This sequence joins TRBV6-5 and TRBJ2-7; TRBD1 matches 8 bases. This CDR3 is built from 14 residues. Germline CDR1 and CDR2: MNHEY and SVGAGI. Trimming removed 6 bases from V and 3 bases from J; junction bases left unmatched: 7. The CDR3 sequence is CASSRGQGFYEQYF. CDR3 DNA sequence: TGTGCCAGCAGCCGCGGACAGGGATTCTACGAGCAGTACTTC.

The genes are TRBV11-3 and TRBJ2-7, with 9 bases identical to TRBD2. With V trimmed by 10 bases and J by 0 bases, 1 base remained unmatched. CDR3 length: 12 amino acids. Germline V CDR1 and CDR2: SGHNT, YENEEA. The CDR3 reads CATSGNSYEQYF. DNA of the CDR3: TGTGCCACTAGCGGGAACTCCTACGAGCAGTACTTC.

This chain uses TRBV7-6 with TRBJ2-1, with TRBD2 matching over 9 bases. This CDR3 has 16 residues. V dropped 3 bases and J dropped 1; count of bases not matched to a gene: 4. Germline V CDR1 and CDR2: SGHVS, FNYEAQ. DNA of the CDR3: TGTGCCAGCAGCTTTAGCGGGAGACAATCCTACAATGAGCAGTTCTTC. This encodes CASSFSGRQSYNEQFF.

This clone was seen a few times. This chain joins TRBV2 and TRBJ2-7, with 7 bases that match TRBD2. Germline CDR1 SNHLY, CDR2 FYNNEI. The CDR3 runs 13 residues. V lost 7 bases to trimming and J lost 0 bases; unmatched junction nucleotides: 3. Here the CDR3 DNA reads TGTGCCAGCAATCAGCGGGGCTCCTACGAGCAGTACTTC. It codes for CASNQRGSYEQYF.

A few counts support this clone. V usage is TRBV5-1 and J usage is TRBJ2-5; 8 bases align to TRBD2. Germline V gives CDR1 SGHRS, CDR2 YFSETQ. This CDR3 region has 15 residues. V gave up 5 bases and J gave up 1 base; unmatched junction bases: 7. CDR3 sequence (DNA): TGCGCCAGCAGGGGAACTAGCGGATCCCAAGAGACCCAGTACTTC. Its protein product is CASRGTSGSQETQYF.

This clone was counted between two and nine times. The CDR3 bases are TGTGCCAGCAGCTATCGGGTGGGCAATCAGCCCCAGCATTTT. Its protein is CASSYRVGNQPQHF. This chain links TRBV6-6 with TRBJ1-5, with D unresolved. The CDR3 has 14 residues. Germline loops: CDR1 MNHNY, CDR2 SVGAGI (reference sequence). The ends were cut back, 6 bases at V and 2 bases at J, with 11 bases in the middle.

The chain recombines TRBV5-4 with TRBJ2-3; TRBD2 agrees at 7 bases. The V and J ends lost 2 bases and 0 bases, in that order; junction bases with no gene match: 0. CDR3 length: 14 amino acids. CDR1 is SGHNT and CDR2 is YYREEE in the germline V gene (reference sequence). Here the CDR3 DNA reads TGTGCCAGCAGCTTTAGCGGGAGCACAGATACGCAGTATTTT. Encoded protein: CASSFSGSTDTQYF.

This clone came up a few times. V gene TRBV4-1 combines with J gene TRBJ1-2; D might be TRBD1 (6 bases). The CDR3 extends over 15 amino acids. Germline-derived CDR1 and CDR2 are MGHRA and YSYEKL. Trimming stripped 1 base from V and 4 bases from J, with 13 bases between. CDR3 bases: TGCGCCAGCAGCCAAGGGGTACAGGGCACCTATGGCTACACCTTC. Translated, it gives CASSQGVQGTYGYTF.

In its sample, this clone was seen a few times. The chain combines TRBV11-2 with TRBJ1-3; 7 bases line up with TRBD1. CDR3 length: 15 amino acids. Germline CDR1 and CDR2: SGHAT and FQNNGV. After removal of 6 bases from V and 2 bases from J, the junction contained 7 bases not matched to a gene. This CDR3 reads CASSFDRAAGNTIYF. In nucleotides, the CDR3 is TGTGCCAGCAGTTTTGACAGGGCGGCTGGAAACACCATATATTTT.

This clone was seen more than once but under ten times. The chain links TRBV4-2 to TRBJ2-6, with 13 bases that match TRBD2. From germline, CDR1 is LGHNA and CDR2 YNFKEQ. This CDR3 region has 19 residues. The ends lost 3 bases at V and 2 bases at J; junction bases unmatched: 7. The CDR3 bases are TGTGCCAGCAGCCAGGGGGGACTAGCGGGAAGTGCTGGGGCCAACGTCCTGACTTTC. It encodes CASSQGGLAGSAGANVLTF.

The rearrangement uses TRBV5-1 and TRBJ2-7; no firm D call. Germline values: CDR1 SGHRS, CDR2 YFSETQ. This CDR3 has 12 residues. The germline V and J ends were trimmed by 2 bases and 3 bases, with 6 bases remaining between them. This chain's CDR3 is CASSFTGYEQYF. The CDR3 DNA is TGCGCCAGCAGCTTCACGGGCTACGAGCAGTACTTC.

V and J are TRBV25-1 and TRBJ2-3, with D maybe TRBD2 (5 bases). The CDR3 covers 14 residues. V lost 3 bases to trimming and J lost 6 bases, with 13 bases between them. The germline V gene has CDR1 MGHDK and CDR2 SYGVNS. CDR3 region: CASSDPTRSDTQYF. As DNA, the CDR3 is TGTGCCAGCAGTGACCCCACTAGGTCGGATACGCAGTATTTT.